This T cell receptor (beta chain) was sequenced in a study of blood T cell repertoires in COVID-19. Turning to the study itself: Specimens from acute and convalescent COVID-19 originated in the United States, Italy and Spain.

Residents of 20 to 25 US areas, aged about 18 to 89 years, made up the participants. Clinical history as reported by participants underpinned cohort assignment. Original handling: Reference gene primer amplification gave estimated nucleated cell counts. Sequencing was performed with immunoSEQ multiplex PCR; in TCRdb, only in-frame clones are kept and a portion is missing. From that table come the V and J calls and clone size; the DNA was used to work out D and trimming. The sample shows roughly 140,000 clones, 84% of them seen only once. This clonotype was sampled from a man aged 50-59 years in a cohort exposed to, infected with or recovered from COVID-19 (not recorded which). The sample consisted of PBMCs or T cells enriched from blood (not recorded which).

CDR3 sequence: CASSSTSAAAYEQYF. The CDR3, as DNA: TGTGCCAGCAGTTCGACTAGCGCGGCCGCCTACGAGCAGTACTTC. The chain uses TRBV28 and TRBJ2-7; the match to TRBD2 covers 8 bases. The CDR3 sequence is 15 residues long. Losses at the gene ends were 4 bases for V and 2 bases for J; bases not matched to a gene: 7. Germline-derived CDR1 and CDR2 are MDHEN and SYDVKM.